The 14 T cell receptor beta chains in this list originate from one sample, sequenced in a study of blood T cell repertoires in COVID-19. Assay used: immunoSEQ multiplex PCR; TCRdb lists only in-frame clones, some missing. The table lists roughly 90,000 clones, roughly 80% of them singletons, with around 3% in the top ten. The sample comprised peripheral blood. These receptors were collected from a man aged 50 or older with acute or convalescent COVID-19.

The genes are TRBV27 and TRBJ2-5; 7 nucleotides match TRBD2. The CDR3 has 12 residues. J was trimmed by 10 bases and V by 1 base; bases with no gene match: 3. Germline-derived CDR1 and CDR2 are MNHEY and SMNVEV (reference sequence). CDR3 DNA: TGTGCCAGCAGTTTATTGGGGGGGGGCCAGTACTTC. It specifies CASSLLGGGQYF.

This clone was detected only once. This chain connects TRBV3-1 (or the pseudogene TRBV3-2) to TRBJ1-2; weak D call: TRBD1 (6 bases). The CDR3 runs to 15 residues. The germline gives CDR1 LGHDT, CDR2 YNNKEL (reference sequence). Trimming took off 1 base at V and 3 bases at J, with 12 bases between the two ends. The CDR3 reads CASSQVLAGDYGYTF. CDR3 DNA sequence: TGTGCCAGCAGCCAAGTTTTAGCAGGGGACTATGGCTACACCTTC.

This chain connects TRBV6-5 to TRBJ1-2, with 9 bases aligning to TRBD1. The CDR3 has 13 amino acids. The V and J ends lost 6 bases and 8 bases, in that order; junction bases with no gene match: 7. The germline CDR1 and CDR2 sequences are MNHEY and SVGAGI. In DNA, the CDR3 is TGTGCCAGCAGGCAAACAGGGGGCCGAGGCTACACCTTC. Amino acids: CASRQTGGRGYTF.

V is TRBV25-1 and J is TRBJ2-5, with a possible D match to TRBD2 (5 bases). Germline lookup yields CDR1 MGHDK and CDR2 SYGVNS. V was shortened by 7 bases and J by 5 bases, with 11 bases between the two germline ends. This CDR3 region has 12 residues. CDR3 residues: CASTERGETQYF. CDR3 coding DNA: TGTGCCAGCACCGAGCGAGGGGAGACCCAGTACTTC.

This sequence joins TRBV12-3 or TRBV12-4 and TRBJ1-3, with D possibly TRBD1 on 6 matching bases. Trimming removed 7 bases at V and 4 bases at J, with 11 bases between. The CDR3 has 13 amino acids. The chain's CDR3 is CASNLRGGNTIYF. CDR3 bases: TGTGCCAGCAATTTGAGGGGGGGAAACACCATATATTTT.

This chain links TRBV5-6 with TRBJ2-7; 7 bases agree with TRBD1. This CDR3 is built from 14 residues. V gave up 4 bases and J gave up 2 bases; unmatched junction bases: 6. Germline lookup yields CDR1 SGHDT and CDR2 YYEEEE. The DNA of the CDR3 is TGTGCCAGCAGCACATCGGGGACAGCCTACGAGCAGTACTTC. Protein: CASSTSGTAYEQYF. Full variable domain (missing parts from reference TRBV5-6 and TRBJ2-7): DAGVTQSPTHLIKTRGQQVTLRCSPKSGHDTVSWYQQALGQGPQFIFQYYEEEERQRGNFPDRFSGHQFPNYSSELNVNALLLGDSALYLCASSTSGTAYEQYFGPGTRLTVT.

In its sample, this clone was seen a few times. The V and J genes are TRBV5-8 and TRBJ1-1; the D gene is possibly TRBD1 (5 bases). Germline V gene sequence: CDR1 SGHTS, CDR2 YDEGEE. The CDR3 sequence is 15 residues long. V was shortened by 5 bases and J by 0 bases, with 14 bases between the two germline ends. CDR3: CASSRTGFVNTEAFF. CDR3 DNA sequence: TGTGCCAGCAGTCGTACAGGCTTCGTGAACACTGAAGCTTTCTTT.

V usage is TRBV7-2 and J usage is TRBJ2-5; D is perhaps TRBD2 (6 bases). This CDR3 contains 15 residues. V was trimmed by 1 base and J by 1 base, leaving 10 bases between them. CDR1 SGHTA and CDR2 FQGNSA come from the germline V gene. The CDR3 DNA sequence: TGTGCCAGCAGCTTAGTCGTGGGACTCCAAGAGACCCAGTACTTC. As protein: CASSLVVGLQETQYF.

This clone came up a few times. In DNA form, the CDR3 reads TGTGCCAGCAACTCACAGCTAAATGAGCAGTTCTTC. Amino acid sequence: CASNSQLNEQFF. The chain joins TRBV6-5 to TRBJ2-1; D not resolved. Germline values: CDR1 MNHEY, CDR2 SVGAGI. V dropped 7 bases and J dropped 7 bases, with 11 bases sitting between them. This CDR3 contains 12 residues.

V and J are TRBV3-1 (or the pseudogene TRBV3-2) and TRBJ2-5; TRBD2 aligns across 10 bases. V was pared by 0 bases and J by 5 bases, with 18 bases of the junction left unmatched. CDR1 and CDR2 (germline): LGHDT, YNNKEL (reference sequence). The CDR3 is made up of 20 amino acids. This chain's CDR3 is CASSQDLKKLAGRAGETQYF. The DNA of the CDR3 is TGTGCCAGCAGCCAAGATCTTAAAAAACTAGCGGGACGGGCTGGGGAGACCCAGTACTTC.

The chain joins TRBV7-9 to TRBJ2-3; 8 nucleotides align to TRBD2. The length of the CDR3 is 16 residues. V was pared by 7 bases and J by 1 base, with 10 bases of the junction left unmatched. Germline V CDR1 and CDR2: SEHNR, FQNEAQ (reference sequence). CDR3 region: CASKPFGAGGTDTQYF. CDR3 coding DNA: TGTGCCAGCAAACCTTTTGGAGCGGGGGGCACAGATACGCAGTATTTT.

This clone was counted a single time. The CDR3: CASRAPGQTYEQYF. The CDR3 DNA follows: TGTGCCAGCAGAGCACCGGGACAAACCTACGAGCAGTACTTC. The chain carries TRBV6-5 and TRBJ2-7; the D gene is possibly TRBD1 (6 bases). The CDR3 has 14 amino acids. Germline CDR1 MNHEY, CDR2 SVGAGI. The V end lost 6 bases, the J end lost 2 bases, and 14 bases lay between the germline ends.

This clone occurred a few times. The rearrangement joins TRBV12-3 or TRBV12-4 to TRBJ1-5, with D hard to call. The CDR3 contains 12 residues. The V end was cut by 2 bases, the J end by 5 bases, with 4 bases between. CDR3 nucleotides: TGTGCCAGCAGTTTAAACTATCAGCCCCAGCATTTT. Amino acids: CASSLNYQPQHF.

The DNA of the CDR3 is TGTGCCAGCAGCCCCCCTACCCCTGACAGGCATAGCAATCAGCCCCAGCATTTT. Its protein is CASSPPTPDRHSNQPQHF. The chain uses TRBV3-1 (or the pseudogene TRBV3-2) and TRBJ1-5, with D perhaps matching TRBD1 (6 bases). In germline, CDR1 is LGHDT, CDR2 YNNKEL (reference sequence). The CDR3 length is 18 residues. Trimming took off 4 bases at V and 0 bases at J, with 19 bases between the two ends.